This entry lists 4 T cell receptor beta chains sequenced from one sample in a study of long-term antiretroviral therapy in people with HIV. Researchers ran immunoSEQ v3.0 at survey level. Repertoires were generated with immunoSEQ multiplex PCR, while TCRdb's copy carries only in-frame clones and drops some. Of roughly 28,000 clones listed, 70% to 90% are singletons. Sample: unsorted PBMCs, taken 2.6 to 2.8 years after starting antiretroviral therapy. Every receptor here comes from a man in his forties with HIV.

V is TRBV15 and J is TRBJ2-1; TRBD2 might be the D (7 bases). The CDR3 totals 15 residues. Trimming left V 6 bases short and J 4 bases short, with 16 bases between. The germline V gene encodes CDR1 LNHNV and CDR2 YYDKDF (reference sequence). The CDR3 DNA reads as TGTGCCACCAGAGGTGGGGGGGGCCTTTACAATGAGCAGTTCTTC. It codes for CATRGGGGLYNEQFF. The complete variable domain, with remaining parts taken from reference TRBV15 and TRBJ2-1, reads DAMVIQNPRYQVTQFGKPVTLSCSQTLNHNVMYWYQQKSSQAPKLLFHYYDKDFNNEADTPDNFQSRRPNTSFCFLDIRSPGLGDTAMYLCATRGGGGLYNEQFFGPGTRLTVL.

This clone was recorded a few times. The J gene is TRBJ2-2, the V gene TRBV27; no firm D call. Deletions cut 2 bases from V and 3 bases from J, with 4 bases between. CDR1 and CDR2 from the germline V gene are MNHEY and SMNVEV (reference sequence). This CDR3 is built from 13 residues. The CDR3 nucleotides are TGTGCCAGCAGTTTAGCGGACACCGGGGAGCTGTTTTTT. It specifies CASSLADTGELFF.

The chain joins TRBV19 to TRBJ2-5; 13 bases match TRBD2. This CDR3 has 19 residues. Germline V CDR1 and CDR2: LNHDA, SQIVND (reference sequence). With V trimmed by 3 bases and J by 4 bases, 14 bases remained unmatched. The CDR3 protein is CASSIRGPGLAGALETQYF. The CDR3 nucleotides are TGTGCCAGTAGTATCAGGGGTCCAGGACTAGCGGGGGCCTTAGAGACCCAGTACTTC. The complete variable domain, with remaining parts taken from reference TRBV19 and TRBJ2-5, reads DGGITQSPKYLFRKEGQNVTLSCEQNLNHDAMYWYRQDPGQGLRLIYYSQIVNDFQKGDIAEGYSVSREKKESFPLTVTSAQKNPTAFYLCASSIRGPGLAGALETQYFGPGTRLLVL.

V is TRBV5-1 and J is TRBJ1-4; 7 nucleotides match TRBD1. The CDR3 spans 14 residues. The V segment lost 6 bases and the J segment 2 bases; nucleotides outside the gene matches: 4. Germline V gene sequence: CDR1 SGHRS, CDR2 YFSETQ. CDR3 region: CASTPTGTNEKLFF. CDR3 nucleotide sequence: TGCGCCAGCACCCCGACAGGGACTAATGAAAAACTGTTTTTT.